This TCR beta chain originates from a study of T cells after yellow fever vaccination. Study-wide results and caveats: Only a minor proportion of clonotypes was detected across both CD4 and CD8 compartments.

Germline V gene data show CDR1 as MNHEY and CDR2 as SMNVEV (reference sequence). This CDR3 has 14 amino acids. With 6 bases removed from V and 0 bases from J, the gap between germline ends came to 11 bases. This clonotype was recorded many times. Its specificity is not known. A 5'RACE template-switching step, the method used to make TCR cDNA, added a universal primer site and UMIs. TCRdb used MiXCR to reprocess the 5' RACE reads, holding one entry per CDR3 protein. This table holds 230,000 or so distinct CDR3 sequences, about 3.7% found once. The specimen comprised PBMCs, sampled 15 days after the yellow fever booster vaccination. The receptor comes from a man in his late teens or twenties who received the YFV17D yellow fever vaccine. This chain uses TRBV27 with TRBJ1-1; perhaps TRBD1 as D (5 bases). CDR3 amino acids: CASSWGGMNTEAFF. CDR3 DNA: TGTGCCAGCAGCTGGGGCGGGATGAACACTGAAGCTTTCTTT.